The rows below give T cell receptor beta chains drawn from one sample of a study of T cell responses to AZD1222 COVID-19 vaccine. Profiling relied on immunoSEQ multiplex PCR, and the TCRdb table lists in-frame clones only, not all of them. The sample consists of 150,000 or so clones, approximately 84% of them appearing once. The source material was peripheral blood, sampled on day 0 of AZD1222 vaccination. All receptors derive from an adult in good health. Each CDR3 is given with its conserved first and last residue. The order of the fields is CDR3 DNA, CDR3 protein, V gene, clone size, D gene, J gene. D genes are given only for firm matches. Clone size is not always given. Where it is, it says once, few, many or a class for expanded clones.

DNA: TGTGCCAGTATCGAAAGGGGGACAGGGGATTCACCCCTCCACTTT
CDR3: CASIERGTGDSPLHF
V: TRBV19
size: -
D: TRBD1
J: TRBJ1-6

DNA: TGTGCCAGCAGTGATAGTGTCGGCGGGGGGGCGGGAGAGACCCAGTACTTC
CDR3: CASSDSVGGGAGETQYF
V: TRBV6-1
size: -
D: TRBD2
J: TRBJ2-5

DNA: TGTGCCAGCAGCTTTTACGGACAGATAATGAACACTGAAGCTTTCTTT
CDR3: CASSFYGQIMNTEAFF
V: TRBV5-6
size: few
D: -
J: TRBJ1-1

DNA: TGTGCCAGCAGCGGTTTATTCGGTGGCTACACCTTC
CDR3: CASSGLFGGYTF
V: TRBV28
size: -
D: -
J: TRBJ1-2

DNA: TGTGCCTGGACCAGACAGGGGTACGACACCGGGGAGCTGTTTTTT
CDR3: CAWTRQGYDTGELFF
V: TRBV30
size: -
D: TRBD1
J: TRBJ2-2

DNA: TGTGCCAGCAGTTTTAGCGGGGCAGCTGGCACTGAAGCTTTCTTT
CDR3: CASSFSGAAGTEAFF
V: TRBV28
size: -
D: -
J: TRBJ1-1

DNA: TGTGCCAGCAGCCTAGGACAGGGGGGGCATGCTTTCTTT
CDR3: CASSLGQGGHAFF
V: TRBV3-1/TRBV3-2
size: once
D: TRBD1
J: TRBJ1-1

DNA: TGCGCCAGCAGCTGGGGGAGGGGACAGGGGCCGTTGGAGCAGTACTTC
CDR3: CASSWGRGQGPLEQYF
V: TRBV5-1
size: -
D: TRBD1
J: TRBJ2-7

DNA: TGCGCCAGCAGCTTGGACGGGTCGCAGTTCTTC
CDR3: CASSLDGSQFF
V: TRBV5-1
size: -
D: -
J: TRBJ2-1

DNA: TGTGCCAGCAGCTTATCGGTAACAGGTTTCTACACCTTC
CDR3: CASSLSVTGFYTF
V: TRBV7-2
size: -
D: -
J: TRBJ1-2

DNA: TGTGCCAGCAGCCAAGGGGAGTTCCCGGAGGGCTACACCTTC
CDR3: CASSQGEFPEGYTF
V: TRBV4-2
size: -
D: -
J: TRBJ1-2

DNA: TGCGCCAGCAGCTTGGGGGCAAACCCTTCACCCCTCCACTTT
CDR3: CASSLGANPSPLHF
V: TRBV5-1
size: -
D: -
J: TRBJ1-6

DNA: TGCGCCAGCAGCTTGCGGTCGGACACTACTTACTACGAGCAGTACTTC
CDR3: CASSLRSDTTYYEQYF
V: TRBV5-1
size: -
D: -
J: TRBJ2-7

DNA: TGTGCCACCAATTCTGCTACGCAGTATTTT
CDR3: CATNSATQYF
V: TRBV28
size: once
D: -
J: TRBJ2-3

DNA: TGTGCCAGCAGTTCCCTGGGGCGCCCCGCAACTGATGGCTACACCTTC
CDR3: CASSSLGRPATDGYTF
V: TRBV28
size: -
D: -
J: TRBJ1-2

DNA: TGTGCCTGGAGTGCCGCAGTTAATGAAAAACTGTTTTTT
CDR3: CAWSAAVNEKLFF
V: TRBV30
size: -
D: -
J: TRBJ1-4

DNA: TGTGCCAGCAGCCAAGCGGGGGAGCAGTACTTC
CDR3: CASSQAGEQYF
V: TRBV3-1/TRBV3-2
size: -
D: -
J: TRBJ2-5

DNA: TGTGCCAGCAGTGAGGTGGACAGGGTAGGGCAGTACTTC
CDR3: CASSEVDRVGQYF
V: TRBV6-1
size: -
D: TRBD1
J: TRBJ2-7

DNA: TGTGCCAGCAGCCAGGGGGGGTCAGGTCAGCCCCAGCATTTT
CDR3: CASSQGGSGQPQHF
V: TRBV7-2
size: -
D: TRBD1
J: TRBJ1-5

DNA: TGTGCCAGCACCAGACAGGGGGCTGGCGAGCAGTACTTC
CDR3: CASTRQGAGEQYF
V: TRBV5-4
size: -
D: TRBD1
J: TRBJ2-7

DNA: TGTGCCAGCTCACCACGAACTAACACTGAAGCTTTCTTT
CDR3: CASSPRTNTEAFF
V: TRBV18
size: -
D: -
J: TRBJ1-1

DNA: TGTGCCAGCAGTTCACTAACCTCCGGGACTAGTGGGTTCCACGGGGAGCTGTTTTTT
CDR3: CASSSLTSGTSGFHGELFF
V: TRBV7-2
size: once
D: TRBD2
J: TRBJ2-2

DNA: TGTGCCAGCAGTTCCAGAGGGACAGGGGGCAACGAGCAGTACTTC
CDR3: CASSSRGTGGNEQYF
V: TRBV6-6
size: -
D: TRBD1
J: TRBJ2-7

DNA: TGTGCCAGCAGTTTATCTACAGGGGAGATCTATGGCTACACCTTC
CDR3: CASSLSTGEIYGYTF
V: TRBV28
size: -
D: TRBD1
J: TRBJ1-2

DNA: TGTGCCAGCAGTCCAGGGACTCGTGGCTACACCTTC
CDR3: CASSPGTRGYTF
V: TRBV6-5
size: -
D: -
J: TRBJ1-2

DNA: TGTGCCAGCAGCTTACGGGGGGCCTCCTACGAGCAGTACTTC
CDR3: CASSLRGASYEQYF
V: TRBV5-4
size: -
D: -
J: TRBJ2-7

DNA: TGTGCCAGCAGTTACGAGGCTATCTACAATGAGCAGTTCTTC
CDR3: CASSYEAIYNEQFF
V: TRBV6-2/TRBV6-3
size: once
D: -
J: TRBJ2-1

DNA: TGCGCCAGTCTTGGGTGGGACAACATGAACACTGAAGCTTTCTTT
CDR3: CASLGWDNMNTEAFF
V: TRBV10-2
size: -
D: -
J: TRBJ1-1

DNA: TGTGCCAGTAGTTTTGGCTCCCCACTTTACTATGAGCAGTTCTTC
CDR3: CASSFGSPLYYEQFF
V: TRBV19
size: once
D: -
J: TRBJ2-1

DNA: TGTGCCAGCAGCGTAAGGGAAGACTATGGCTACACCTTC
CDR3: CASSVREDYGYTF
V: TRBV9
size: -
D: -
J: TRBJ1-2

DNA: TGTGCCAGCAGCTCCCGTGGGACAGGGTTGAACACTGAAGCTTTCTTT
CDR3: CASSSRGTGLNTEAFF
V: TRBV7-2
size: -
D: TRBD1
J: TRBJ1-1

DNA: TGTGCCAGCAGCTTAGCTTCCTCAGAACAGGGGAATGAGCAGTTCTTC
CDR3: CASSLASSEQGNEQFF
V: TRBV7-9
size: -
D: TRBD1
J: TRBJ2-1

DNA: TGTGCCAGCAGCCAGGGGGGACCCCTCCACTTT
CDR3: CASSQGGPLHF
V: TRBV12-3/TRBV12-4
size: -
D: TRBD1
J: TRBJ1-6

DNA: TGCGCCAGCAGCCAATTTGTCAATCAGCCCCAGCATTTT
CDR3: CASSQFVNQPQHF
V: TRBV4-3
size: -
D: -
J: TRBJ1-5

DNA: TGTGCCAGCAGCTTAGGGACCGCGCGGGGCTACACCTTC
CDR3: CASSLGTARGYTF
V: TRBV7-3
size: -
D: -
J: TRBJ1-2

DNA: TGTGCCAGTAGTATTCGGGGCAATCAGCCCCAGCATTTT
CDR3: CASSIRGNQPQHF
V: TRBV19
size: -
D: -
J: TRBJ1-5

DNA: TGTGCCAGCGGCCGCGGGACTGATGAAAAACTGTTTTTT
CDR3: CASGRGTDEKLFF
V: TRBV6-5
size: -
D: -
J: TRBJ1-4

DNA: TGTGCCACCCAGGGGAGCTCCTATAATTCACCCCTCCACTTT
CDR3: CATQGSSYNSPLHF
V: TRBV24-1
size: few
D: -
J: TRBJ1-6

DNA: TGCAGCGTTGATCGTCAGGGGGACACCGGGGAGCTGTTTTTT
CDR3: CSVDRQGDTGELFF
V: TRBV29-1
size: -
D: TRBD1
J: TRBJ2-2

DNA: TGTGCCAGCAGGTTGAACACTGAAGCTTTCTTT
CDR3: CASRLNTEAFF
V: TRBV28
size: -
D: -
J: TRBJ1-1

DNA: TGTGCCAGCAGGACAGATAGCTACGAGCAGTACTTC
CDR3: CASRTDSYEQYF
V: TRBV25-1
size: -
D: -
J: TRBJ2-7

DNA: TGTGCCAGCAGCTTAACGGGGCTAGCGGGGGGGCCCGGCAATGAGCAGTTCTTC
CDR3: CASSLTGLAGGPGNEQFF
V: TRBV7-3
size: few
D: TRBD2
J: TRBJ2-1

DNA: TGTGCCAGCAGCTCCTGGGACAGGAAAGAGGTCTATGGCTACACCTTC
CDR3: CASSSWDRKEVYGYTF
V: TRBV7-9
size: once
D: TRBD1
J: TRBJ1-2

DNA: TGTGCCAGCAGCTTGGGAGGAGGGAACACTGAAGCTTTCTTT
CDR3: CASSLGGGNTEAFF
V: TRBV5-5
size: -
D: -
J: TRBJ1-1

DNA: TGTGCCAGTAGCCATCGATCGACGCCCCAGCATTTT
CDR3: CASSHRSTPQHF
V: TRBV19
size: -
D: -
J: TRBJ1-5

DNA: TGTGCCAGCAGTTACTCGAATAGCAATCAGCCCCAGCATTTT
CDR3: CASSYSNSNQPQHF
V: TRBV6-6
size: once
D: -
J: TRBJ1-5

DNA: TGTGCCAGCAGTCTTACAGAGCCCTACAATGAGCAGTTCTTC
CDR3: CASSLTEPYNEQFF
V: TRBV6-2/TRBV6-3
size: few
D: -
J: TRBJ2-1

DNA: TGTGCCAGCAGTACGGACTTACTAGCGGGGGTTCAAGAGACCCAGTACTTC
CDR3: CASSTDLLAGVQETQYF
V: TRBV6-2/TRBV6-3
size: -
D: TRBD2
J: TRBJ2-5

DNA: TGTGCCAGCAGTGTCAGCGCGGAGACTGAAGCTTTCTTT
CDR3: CASSVSAETEAFF
V: TRBV6-4
size: few
D: -
J: TRBJ1-1

DNA: TGTGCCAGCAGTTTAGGAGGGGGGACTGAAGCTTTCTTT
CDR3: CASSLGGGTEAFF
V: TRBV12-3/TRBV12-4
size: few
D: -
J: TRBJ1-1

DNA: TGTGCCAGCTCACCACCGATGGGCCAGCATCGGGGAGCTTTCTTT
CDR3: CASSPPMGQHRGAFF
V: TRBV18
size: -
D: -
J: TRBJ1-1